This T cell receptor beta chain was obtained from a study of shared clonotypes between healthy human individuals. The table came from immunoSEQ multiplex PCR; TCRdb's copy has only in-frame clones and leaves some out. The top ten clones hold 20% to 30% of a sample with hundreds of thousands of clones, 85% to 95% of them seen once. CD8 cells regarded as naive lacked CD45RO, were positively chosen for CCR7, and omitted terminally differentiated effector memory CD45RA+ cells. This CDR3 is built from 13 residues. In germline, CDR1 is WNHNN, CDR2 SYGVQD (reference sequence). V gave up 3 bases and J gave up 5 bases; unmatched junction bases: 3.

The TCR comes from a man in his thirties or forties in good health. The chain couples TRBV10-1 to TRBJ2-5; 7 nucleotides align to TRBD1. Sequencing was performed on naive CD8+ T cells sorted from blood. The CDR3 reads CASSDRGSETQYF. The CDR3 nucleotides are TGCGCCAGCAGTGACAGGGGGTCGGAGACCCAGTACTTC.